Listed here are 15 T cell receptor beta chains from one sample, sequenced in a study of metastatic and nonmetastatic thyroid tumors. Patients were all untreated before their thyroid surgery. With MiXCR, TCRdb called clones anew from the PCR reads. The sample shows roughly 39,000 clones, around 43% of them seen only once. Sample: tumor tissue. The receptors shown here come from a male donor with papillary thyroid cancer or a benign thyroid nodule (not recorded which). Some clones in this sample may be carry-over from other donors' samples.

The chain uses TRBV4-2 and TRBJ2-1; D call uncertain. CDR3 length equals 15 residues. The V end lost 0 bases, the J end lost 7 bases, and 13 bases lay between the germline ends. Germline V lookup: CDR1 LGHNA, CDR2 YNFKEQ. CDR3 region: CASSQDLGTSNEQFF. The CDR3 region has the DNA TGTGCCAGCAGCCAAGATCTGGGCACAAGTAATGAGCAGTTCTTC.

This chain uses TRBV20-1 with TRBJ1-2; 8 nucleotides match TRBD1. Per the germline V gene, CDR1 is DFQATT and CDR2 is SNEGSKA (reference sequence). Trimming cost V 3 bases and J 3 bases; bases outside gene matches: 15. The CDR3 covers 17 residues. CDR3 sequence reads: CSASINPGQAFDYGYTF. CDR3 DNA: TGCAGTGCTAGTATAAACCCGGGACAGGCTTTCGACTATGGCTACACCTTC.

The chain couples TRBV11-2 to TRBJ2-7; a possible D gene is TRBD1 (5 bases). The CDR3 totals 16 residues. V lost 2 bases and J 4 bases, leaving 18 bases between the germline ends. Germline assignment: CDR1 SGHAT and CDR2 FQNNGV. CDR3 residues: CASSLHPGQAPYEQYF. The CDR3 DNA reads TGTGCCAGCAGCTTACACCCTGGACAAGCCCCTTACGAGCAGTACTTC.

In the case of this clone: One end of the junction fails to match germline, which may point to a read error. This chain connects TRBV28 to TRBJ2-3; 12 nucleotides match TRBD2. From germline, CDR1 is MDHEN and CDR2 SYDVKM. The CDR3 is 16 residues long. The CDR3 here is CSSSELTSGSADTQYF. For the CDR3, the DNA is TGTTCCAGCAGCGAGCTGACTAGCGGGAGTGCAGATACGCAGTATTTT.

V is TRBV20-1 and J is TRBJ1-1, with D hard to call. Looked up from germline, CDR1 is DFQATT and CDR2 is SNEGSKA (reference sequence). The V and J ends lost 3 bases and 6 bases respectively, with 8 bases between them. The CDR3 has 11 amino acids. CDR3 region: CSASRIPEAFF. The DNA of the CDR3 is TGCAGTGCTAGTAGGATCCCTGAAGCTTTCTTT.

This sequence joins TRBV4-1 and TRBJ2-7; D might be TRBD1 (6 bases). V was trimmed by 4 bases and J by 2 bases, leaving 15 bases between them. CDR1 MGHRA and CDR2 YSYEKL come from the germline V gene. The CDR3 length is 15 residues. The CDR3, as DNA: TGCGCCAGCAGCCCCCGTGGACAGAACGCCTACGAGCAGTACTTC. Translation: CASSPRGQNAYEQYF.

J is TRBJ1-2 and V is TRBV11-1; TRBD1 is a possible D gene (5 bases). Germline lookup yields CDR1 SGHAT and CDR2 FQDESV (reference sequence). Trimming cost V 3 bases and J 4 bases, with 9 bases left between them. CDR3 length equals 13 residues. The CDR3 sequence is CASSFGDGYGYTF. The CDR3 DNA follows: TGTGCCAGCAGCTTCGGGGACGGCTATGGCTACACCTTC.

This chain uses TRBV5-1 with TRBJ2-6; D gene ambiguous. The germline V gene has CDR1 SGHRS and CDR2 YFSETQ. V was shortened by 3 bases and J by 2 bases, with 12 bases between the two germline ends. The CDR3 loop spans 16 amino acids. This CDR3 is CASSYSFAPGANVLTF. The CDR3 DNA sequence: TGCGCCAGCAGCTACTCGTTTGCTCCTGGGGCCAACGTCCTGACTTTC.

The chain uses TRBV28 and TRBJ2-1; D remains unclear. Germline V gene data show CDR1 as MDHEN and CDR2 as SYDVKM. V was clipped by 4 bases and J by 4 bases, with 11 bases between them. This CDR3 has 14 residues. CDR3 nucleotide sequence: TGTGCCAGCAGTTCAGGTGTCCGTTACAATGAGCAGTTCTTC. Translation: CASSSGVRYNEQFF. Full variable domain (outside the CDR3, taken from reference TRBV28 and TRBJ2-1): DVKVTQSSRYLVKRTGEKVFLECVQDMDHENMFWYRQDPGLGLRLIYFSYDVKMKEKGDIPEGYSVSREKKERFSLILESASTNQTSMYLCASSSGVRYNEQFFGPGTRLTVL.

The V call is TRBV3-1, the J call TRBJ1-3; tentative D call: TRBD1 (5 bases). Germline CDR1 is LGHDT and CDR2 is YNNKEL (reference sequence). Trimming shortened V by 2 bases and J by 0 bases, and 8 bases separated the two germline ends. The CDR3 length is 15 residues. CDR3: CASSQPGRSGNTIYF. The CDR3 DNA reads as TGTGCCAGCAGCCAACCGGGACGCTCTGGAAACACCATATATTTT.

Details on this clone: One end of the junction varies from germline; a read error may be responsible. The genes are TRBV11-2 and TRBJ2-1; the match to TRBD2 covers 7 bases. There are 16 residues in the CDR3. Germline V gives CDR1 SGHAT, CDR2 FQNNGV. This CDR3 reads CASSVERGSSYNEQFF. CDR3 DNA sequence: TGTGCCAGCAGCGTAGAGCGGGGTAGCTCCTACAATGAGCAGTTCTTC.

The chain uses TRBV30 and TRBJ2-2; the match to TRBD2 covers 7 bases. Germline CDR1 reads GTSNPN; CDR2 reads SVGIG (reference sequence). The CDR3 has 14 amino acids. The junction had 7 bases not matched to a gene; V was cut back by 5 bases and J by 4 bases. The CDR3 sequence: CAWGSGIPTGELFF. CDR3 coding DNA: TGTGCCTGGGGGAGCGGGATCCCCACCGGGGAGCTGTTTTTT.

The J gene is TRBJ2-6, the V gene TRBV30; possible D gene TRBD1, 5 bases. CDR1 is GTSNPN, CDR2 SVGIG, per germline (reference sequence). This CDR3 contains 16 residues. V was clipped by 1 base and J by 4 bases, with 14 bases between them. The CDR3 DNA follows: TGTGCCTGGAGTGGTAAGGGGCTAACGGGGGCCAACGTCCTGACTTTC. It yields the protein CAWSGKGLTGANVLTF.

In this sample, this clone turned up a few times. The genes are TRBV28 and TRBJ1-1; D remains unclear. Trimming cost V 6 bases and J 1 base, with 6 bases left between them. This CDR3 is built from 12 residues. The V gene's germline CDR1 is MDHEN and CDR2 SYDVKM. The CDR3 DNA follows: TGTGCCAGCAGGTCCTCGAACACTGAAGCTTTCTTT. It translates to CASRSSNTEAFF.

The chain carries TRBV11-2 and TRBJ2-7, with D perhaps TRBD2 (5 bases). CDR1 is SGHAT and CDR2 is FQNNGV in the germline V gene. V lost 5 bases to trimming and J lost 3 bases, with 14 bases between them. The CDR3 has 14 residues. DNA for the CDR3: TGTGCCAGCAGCACACCCCTCCGGGGCTACGAGCAGTACTTC. This gives the protein CASSTPLRGYEQYF.